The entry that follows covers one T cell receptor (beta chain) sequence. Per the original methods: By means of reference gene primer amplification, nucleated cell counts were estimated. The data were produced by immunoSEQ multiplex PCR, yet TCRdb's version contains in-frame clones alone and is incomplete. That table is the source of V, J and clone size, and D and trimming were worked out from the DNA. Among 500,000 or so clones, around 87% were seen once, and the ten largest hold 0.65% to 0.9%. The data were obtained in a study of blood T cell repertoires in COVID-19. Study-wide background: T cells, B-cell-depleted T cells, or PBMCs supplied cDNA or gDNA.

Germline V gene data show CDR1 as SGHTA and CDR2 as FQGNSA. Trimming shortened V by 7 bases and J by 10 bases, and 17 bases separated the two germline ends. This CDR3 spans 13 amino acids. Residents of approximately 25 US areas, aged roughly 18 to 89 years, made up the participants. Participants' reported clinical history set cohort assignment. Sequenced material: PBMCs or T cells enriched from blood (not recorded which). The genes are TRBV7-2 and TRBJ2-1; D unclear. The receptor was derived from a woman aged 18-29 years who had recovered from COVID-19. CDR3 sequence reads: CASTRPQVGEQFF. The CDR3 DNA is TGTGCCAGCACCCGCCCGCAGGTAGGCGAGCAGTTCTTC.